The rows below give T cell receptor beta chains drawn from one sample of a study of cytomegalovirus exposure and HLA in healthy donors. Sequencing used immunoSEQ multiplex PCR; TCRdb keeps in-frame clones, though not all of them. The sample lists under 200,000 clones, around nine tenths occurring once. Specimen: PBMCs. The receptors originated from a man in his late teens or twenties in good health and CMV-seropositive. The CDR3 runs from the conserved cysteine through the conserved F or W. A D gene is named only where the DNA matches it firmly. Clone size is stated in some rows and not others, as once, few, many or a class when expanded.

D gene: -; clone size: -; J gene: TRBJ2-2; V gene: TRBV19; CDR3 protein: CASSLYTGELFF; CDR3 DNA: TGTGCCAGTAGTCTCTACACCGGGGAGCTGTTTTTT
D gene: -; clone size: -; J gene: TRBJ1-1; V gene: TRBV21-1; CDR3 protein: CASSKARENTEAFF; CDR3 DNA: TGTGCCAGCAGCAAAGCCAGGGAGAACACTGAAGCTTTCTTT
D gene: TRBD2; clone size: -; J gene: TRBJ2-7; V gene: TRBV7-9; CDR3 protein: CASSLGLAGESSYEQYF; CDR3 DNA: TGTGCCAGCAGCTTAGGGCTAGCGGGAGAGAGCTCCTACGAGCAGTACTTC
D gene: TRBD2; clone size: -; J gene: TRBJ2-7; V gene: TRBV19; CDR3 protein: CASSVLAGTYEQYF; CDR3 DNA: TGTGCCAGTAGTGTTCTAGCGGGGACCTACGAGCAGTACTTC
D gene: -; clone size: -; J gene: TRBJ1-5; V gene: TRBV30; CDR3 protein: CAWSRTNSNQPQHF; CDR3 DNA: TGTGCCTGGAGTCGCACTAACAGCAATCAGCCCCAGCATTTT
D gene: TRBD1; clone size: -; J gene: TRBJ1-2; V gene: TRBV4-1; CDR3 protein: CASSQPLRDRVGYGYTF; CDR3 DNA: TGCGCCAGCAGCCAGCCCCTGAGGGACAGGGTAGGCTATGGCTACACCTTC
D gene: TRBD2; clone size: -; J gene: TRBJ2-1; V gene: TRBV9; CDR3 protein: CASSQGLGGGGAYNEQFF; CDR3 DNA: TGTGCCAGCAGCCAGGGACTAGGGGGTGGGGGGGCCTACAATGAGCAGTTCTTC
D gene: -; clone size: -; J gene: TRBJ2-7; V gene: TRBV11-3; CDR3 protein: CASSTGTVSYEQYF; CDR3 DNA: TGTGCCAGCAGCACAGGGACCGTCTCCTACGAGCAGTACTTC
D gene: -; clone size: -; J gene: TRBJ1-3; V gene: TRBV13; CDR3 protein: CASSLAGSGNTIYF; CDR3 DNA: TGTGCCAGCAGCTTAGCGGGCTCTGGAAACACCATATATTTT
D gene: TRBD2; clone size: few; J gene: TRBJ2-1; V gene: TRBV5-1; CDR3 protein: CASTSAGGYNEQFF; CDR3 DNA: TGCGCCAGCACTTCAGCGGGAGGGTACAATGAGCAGTTCTTC
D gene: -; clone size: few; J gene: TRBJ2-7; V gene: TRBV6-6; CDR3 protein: CASAGSYEQYF; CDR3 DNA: TGTGCCAGTGCAGGTTCCTACGAGCAGTACTTC
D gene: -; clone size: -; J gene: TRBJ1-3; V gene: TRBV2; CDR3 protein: CASGKEGPYSGNTIYF; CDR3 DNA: TGTGCCAGCGGAAAGGAGGGCCCCTACTCTGGAAACACCATATATTTT
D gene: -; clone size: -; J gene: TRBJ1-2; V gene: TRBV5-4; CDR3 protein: CASSARAPYGYTF; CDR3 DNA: TGTGCCAGCAGTGCCAGGGCCCCCTATGGCTACACCTTC
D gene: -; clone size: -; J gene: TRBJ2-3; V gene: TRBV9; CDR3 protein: CASSGSADTQYF; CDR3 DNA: TGTGCCAGCAGCGGATCGGCAGATACGCAGTATTTT
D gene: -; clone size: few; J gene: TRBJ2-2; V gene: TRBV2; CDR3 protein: CASRVDPRVGGELFF; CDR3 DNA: TGTGCCAGCAGAGTAGACCCCCGGGTGGGCGGGGAGCTGTTTTTT
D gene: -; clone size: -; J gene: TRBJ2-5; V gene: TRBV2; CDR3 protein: CASSEGEQTQYF; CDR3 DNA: TGTGCCAGCAGTGAAGGGGAGCAGACCCAGTACTTC
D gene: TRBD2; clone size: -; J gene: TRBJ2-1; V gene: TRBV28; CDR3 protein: CASSSAAGGVHIYNEQFF; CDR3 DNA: TGTGCCAGCAGTTCCGCAGCCGGGGGGGTTCACATTTACAATGAGCAGTTCTTC
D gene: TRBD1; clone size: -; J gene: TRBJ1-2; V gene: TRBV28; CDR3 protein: CASSPRTGNGYTF; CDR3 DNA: TGTGCCAGCAGTCCGAGGACAGGGAACGGCTACACCTTC
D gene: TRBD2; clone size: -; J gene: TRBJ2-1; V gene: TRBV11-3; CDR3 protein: CASSALLATTYNEQFF; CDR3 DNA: TGTGCCAGCAGCGCCCTACTAGCGACTACCTACAATGAGCAGTTCTTC
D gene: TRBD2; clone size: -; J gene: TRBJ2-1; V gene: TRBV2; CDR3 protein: CASIGLAGSDEQFF; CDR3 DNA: TGTGCCAGCATCGGGCTAGCGGGGAGCGATGAGCAGTTCTTC
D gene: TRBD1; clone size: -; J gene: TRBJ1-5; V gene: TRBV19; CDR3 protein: CASSIGGQLNQPQHF; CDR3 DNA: TGTGCCAGTAGTATAGGGGGACAGTTAAATCAGCCCCAGCATTTT
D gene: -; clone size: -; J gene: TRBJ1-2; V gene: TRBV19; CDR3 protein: CASSLTDRPYGYTF; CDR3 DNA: TGTGCCAGTAGTCTTACGGACAGACCCTATGGCTACACCTTC
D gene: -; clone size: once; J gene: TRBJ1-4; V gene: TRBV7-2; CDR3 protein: CASSLAPGIVANEKLFF; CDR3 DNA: TGTGCCAGCAGCTTAGCACCGGGAATAGTAGCTAATGAAAAACTGTTTTTT
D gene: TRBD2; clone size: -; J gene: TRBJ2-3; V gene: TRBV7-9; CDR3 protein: CASSSTLGLANTDTQYF; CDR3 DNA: TGTGCCAGCAGCTCAACGCTGGGACTAGCGAATACAGATACGCAGTATTTT
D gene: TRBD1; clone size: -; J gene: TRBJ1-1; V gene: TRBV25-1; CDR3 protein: CASSGDRGRLAEAFF; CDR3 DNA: TGTGCCAGCAGTGGGGACAGGGGGCGCTTGGCTGAAGCTTTCTTT
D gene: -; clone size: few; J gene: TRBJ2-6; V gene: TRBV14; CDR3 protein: CASSSYRDVLTF; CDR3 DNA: TGTGCCAGCAGCTCGTACAGGGACGTCCTGACTTTC
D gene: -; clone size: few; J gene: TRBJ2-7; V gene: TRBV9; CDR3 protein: CASSGPLTAGYF; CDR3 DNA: TGTGCCAGCAGCGGACCCCTGACAGCCGGGTACTTC
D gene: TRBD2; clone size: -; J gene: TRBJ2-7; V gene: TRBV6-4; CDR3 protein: CASTRRGGRAHEQYF; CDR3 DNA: TGTGCCAGCACGAGGCGCGGCGGGAGGGCCCACGAGCAGTACTTC
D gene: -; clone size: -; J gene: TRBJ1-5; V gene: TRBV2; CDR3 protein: CASSRDFNQPQHF; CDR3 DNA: TGTGCCAGCAGTCGGGACTTTAATCAGCCCCAGCATTTT
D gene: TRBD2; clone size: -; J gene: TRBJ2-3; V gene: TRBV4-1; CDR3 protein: CASSRLAGGGRATDTQYF; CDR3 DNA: TGCGCCAGCAGCCGCCTAGCGGGGGGCGGGAGGGCAACAGATACGCAGTATTTT
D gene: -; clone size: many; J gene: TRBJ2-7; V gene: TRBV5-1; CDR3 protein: CASSLAQGLSSYEQYF; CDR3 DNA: TGCGCCAGCAGCTTGGCCCAGGGCTTGAGCTCCTACGAGCAGTACTTC
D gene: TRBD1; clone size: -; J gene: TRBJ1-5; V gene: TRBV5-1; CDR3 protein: CASSPGFGTGDNQPQHF; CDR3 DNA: TGCGCCAGCAGCCCAGGATTTGGGACAGGAGACAATCAGCCCCAGCATTTT
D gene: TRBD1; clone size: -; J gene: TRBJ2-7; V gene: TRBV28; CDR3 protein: CASRPKDRGLYEQYF; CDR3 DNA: TGTGCCAGCAGACCAAAGGACAGGGGGCTATACGAGCAGTACTTC
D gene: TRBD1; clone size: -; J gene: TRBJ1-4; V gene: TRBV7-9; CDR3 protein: CASSLEWTGAQEKLFF; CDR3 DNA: TGTGCCAGCAGCTTAGAATGGACAGGGGCACAAGAAAAACTGTTTTTT
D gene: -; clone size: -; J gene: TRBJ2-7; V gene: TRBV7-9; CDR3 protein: CASSLVLASEQYF; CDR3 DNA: TGTGCCAGCAGCTTAGTCCTAGCATCCGAGCAGTACTTC
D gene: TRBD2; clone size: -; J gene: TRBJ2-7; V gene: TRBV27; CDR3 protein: CASSLGTRSPYEQYF; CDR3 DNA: TGTGCCAGCAGTTTAGGGACTAGAAGTCCCTACGAGCAGTACTTC
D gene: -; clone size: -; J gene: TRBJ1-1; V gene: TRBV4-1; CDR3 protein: CASSQGRGRTEAFF; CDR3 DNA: TGCGCCAGCAGCCAAGGCAGGGGAAGGACTGAAGCTTTCTTT
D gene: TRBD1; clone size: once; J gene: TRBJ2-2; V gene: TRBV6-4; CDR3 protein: CASSFDRDTGELFF; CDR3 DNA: TGTGCCAGCAGCTTCGACAGGGACACCGGGGAGCTGTTTTTT
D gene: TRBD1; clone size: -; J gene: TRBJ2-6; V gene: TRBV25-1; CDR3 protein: CASSGQGGTGANVLTF; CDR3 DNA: TGTGCCAGCAGTGGACAGGGGGGGACTGGGGCCAACGTCCTGACTTTC
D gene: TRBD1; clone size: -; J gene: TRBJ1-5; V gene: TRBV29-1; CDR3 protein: CSAAGTGDNQPQHF; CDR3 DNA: TGCAGCGCAGCCGGGACAGGGGACAATCAGCCCCAGCATTTT
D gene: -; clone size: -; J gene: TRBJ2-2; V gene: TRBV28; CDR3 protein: CASSPGNTGELFF; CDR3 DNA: TGTGCCAGCAGTCCCGGGAACACCGGGGAGCTGTTTTTT
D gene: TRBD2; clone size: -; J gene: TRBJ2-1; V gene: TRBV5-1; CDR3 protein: CASSLVTSVNEQFF; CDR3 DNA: TGCGCCAGCAGCTTGGTGACTAGCGTCAATGAGCAGTTCTTC
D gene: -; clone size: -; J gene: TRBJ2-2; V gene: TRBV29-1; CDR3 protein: CSVEGRGNTGELFF; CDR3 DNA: TGCAGCGTTGAAGGGAGAGGGAACACCGGGGAGCTGTTTTTT
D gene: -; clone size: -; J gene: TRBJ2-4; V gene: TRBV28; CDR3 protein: CASSLRLLPVYDKNIQYF; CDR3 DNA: TGTGCCAGCAGTTTACGTCTACTGCCGGTGTATGACAAAAACATTCAGTACTTC
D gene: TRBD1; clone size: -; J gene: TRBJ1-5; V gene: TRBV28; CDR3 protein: CASSRRTGSNQPQHF; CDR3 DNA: TGTGCCAGCAGTCGCCGGACAGGTAGCAATCAGCCCCAGCATTTT
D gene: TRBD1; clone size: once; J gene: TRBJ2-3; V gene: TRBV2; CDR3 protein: CASSETGRADTQYF; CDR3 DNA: TGTGCCAGCAGTGAGACAGGGCGGGCAGATACGCAGTATTTT
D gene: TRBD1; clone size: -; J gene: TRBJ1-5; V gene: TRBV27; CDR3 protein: CATADRVGGNQPQHF; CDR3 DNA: TGTGCCACCGCAGACAGGGTGGGGGGTAATCAGCCCCAGCATTTT
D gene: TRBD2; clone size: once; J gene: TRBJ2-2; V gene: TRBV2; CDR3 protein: CASSASGANTGELFF; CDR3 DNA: TGTGCCAGCAGTGCTAGCGGGGCGAACACCGGGGAGCTGTTTTTT
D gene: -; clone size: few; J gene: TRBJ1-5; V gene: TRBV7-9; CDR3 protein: CASSPGGSNQPQHF; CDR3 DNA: TGTGCCAGCAGCCCGGGGGGGAGCAATCAGCCCCAGCATTTT
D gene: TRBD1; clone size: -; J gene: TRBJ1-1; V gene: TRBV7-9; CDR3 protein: CASSRLILRTGSNTEAFF; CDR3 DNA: TGTGCCAGCAGCCGCTTGATCCTAAGGACAGGGTCTAACACTGAAGCTTTCTTT
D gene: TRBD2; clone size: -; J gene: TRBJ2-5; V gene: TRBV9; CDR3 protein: CASSVGLVRETQYF; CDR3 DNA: TGTGCCAGCAGCGTGGGACTAGTGCGAGAGACCCAGTACTTC